The source of this T cell receptor beta chain is a study of cytomegalovirus exposure and HLA in healthy donors. The primer mix had 60 Vbeta and 13 Jbeta primers. TCRdb keeps only in-frame clones here, not all; method: immunoSEQ multiplex PCR. Here the sample spans approximately 90,000 clones, 76% being singletons. The CDR3 contains 14 residues. Germline CDR1 and CDR2: SGHDT and YYEEEE. With 0 bases removed from V and 3 bases from J, the gap between germline ends came to 6 bases. Sequenced: PBMCs. The TCR sequence derives from a male donor in good health and CMV-seronegative. This rearrangement joins TRBV5-6 to TRBJ2-2; D ambiguous. The CDR3 sequence: CASSLGAYTGELFF. CDR3 bases: TGTGCCAGCAGCTTGGGGGCATACACCGGGGAGCTGTTTTTT.